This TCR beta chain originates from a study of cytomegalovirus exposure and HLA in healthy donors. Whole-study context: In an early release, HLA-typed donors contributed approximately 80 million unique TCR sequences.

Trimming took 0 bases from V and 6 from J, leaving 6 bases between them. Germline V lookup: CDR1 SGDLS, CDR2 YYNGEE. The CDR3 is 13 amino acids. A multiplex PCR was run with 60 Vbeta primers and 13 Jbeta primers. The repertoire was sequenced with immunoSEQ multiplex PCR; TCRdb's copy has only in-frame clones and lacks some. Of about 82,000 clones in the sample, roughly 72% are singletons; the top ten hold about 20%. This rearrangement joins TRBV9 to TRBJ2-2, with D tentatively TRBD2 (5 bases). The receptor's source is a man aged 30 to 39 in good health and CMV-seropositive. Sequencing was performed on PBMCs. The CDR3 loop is CASSVDGAGELFF. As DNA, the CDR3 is TGTGCCAGCAGCGTAGACGGGGCCGGGGAGCTGTTTTTT.